The present entry profiles one T cell receptor beta chain with its context. The antigen remains undetermined. This sample is part of a study of shared clonotypes between healthy human individuals. Study-wide context: CD4 naive and memory got three plates each, CD8 naive two, CD8 memory one. General study findings and limits: Sampling covered blood only; tissue repertoires likely differ.

Assay used: immunoSEQ multiplex PCR; TCRdb lists only in-frame clones, some missing. The sample includes hundreds of thousands of clones, approximately 74% of them seen just once. This TCR came from a woman aged 25 to 39 in good health. Sample: memory CD4+ T cells sorted from blood. As for subset: CD45RA-negative fraction.

The DNA of the CDR3 is TGTGCCAGCAGCGACTTTCAGGGCACCGGGGAGCTGTTTTTT. Protein product: CASSDFQGTGELFF. The gene calls are TRBV28 and TRBJ2-2, with a tentative D call TRBD1 (5 bases). This CDR3 region has 14 residues. Germline values: CDR1 MDHEN, CDR2 SYDVKM. V dropped 6 bases and J dropped 4 bases, with 12 bases sitting between them.